Here is one TCR beta chain with its context. There is no known antigen for this receptor. Base-call qualities are not available, and no considerably larger clone is one nucleotide away. This sample includes further DNA sequences coding for the same CDR3. Deletion took 0 bases off V and 2 bases off J, with a span of 9 bases between the germline ends. From the cysteine through the phenylalanine, the CDR3 covers 15 amino acids. The kept DNA is CDR3 alone, 45 bases in frame from the first base. The germline V gene encodes CDR1 SGDLS and CDR2 YYNGEE. The donors were healthy, HIV-negative adults with no recently reported acute infections or vaccinations. Every donor was a Caucasian adult living in Nashville, Tennessee, USA. CD4+ T cells were enriched through magnetic negative selection, after which naive cells were positively selected on CD45RA and the remaining negative fraction served as the memory subset. Blood was obtained by leukapheresis, after which PBMCs were separated by Ficoll-Histopaque density gradient centrifugation and cryopreserved in liquid nitrogen vapor phase. Analytical flow cytometry was used to check the purity and quantity of every magnetically sorted T cell population. Each sorted fraction had its genomic DNA isolated and then quantified by UV absorbance on a Nanodrop 2000c.

TCR CDR3 regions were amplified from genomic DNA by multiplex PCR using the deep immunoSEQ assay. Genomic DNA extracted from each cell subset was distributed evenly over all wells of several immunoSEQ 96-well plates, and each plate served as one replicate. For sorted subsets, 200 to 250 ng genomic DNA, equal to about 30,000 T cell genomes, was loaded into each replicate PCR. Purified libraries were measured with a Qubit 3.0 fluorometer, size-checked on a Bioanalyzer 2100, and measured again with the KAPA Library Quantification kit. Each immunoSEQ 96-well plate was sequenced on its own single-read 150-cycle Illumina NextSeq 550 flow cell. The paper's processing steps were these. Because only junctional sequences without quality scores were contained in the immunoSEQ output, filtering matching that applied to full-length reads could not be performed. To assign V/J genes and CDR3, sequences were annotated against IMGT germline references using PyIR, a Python wrapper for IgBLAST v1.9. Reads were removed for weak V/J assignments (E-value above 1e-6), missing CDR3, stop codons, out-of-frame junctions, or ambiguous translated residues. V3J clonotypes were defined as sequences sharing the same inferred V gene, J gene, and CDR3 amino acid sequence. The percentage overlap between two repertoires was calculated by dividing the number of shared unique clonotypes by the size of the smaller repertoire. RTK rarefaction, the Chao1 estimator, and Recon v2.1 estimates of unobserved clonotypes were used to assess repertoire richness. OLGA was used to compute generation probabilities for all TCRbeta clonotypes that the gDNA method yielded from a few donors. TCRdb re-hosts the immuneACCESS table, in-frame sequences only. Its copies lack some clones; in the studies checked, an unresolved V gene accounts for under half of them, and the cause for the rest is not known. The D gene and trimming were derived from the DNA, and the V and J assignments and clone size from that table. This sample holds 2,500,000 or so clones; around 90% were observed only once. The ten largest clones represent 0.13% to 0.15% of the sample.

These data are taken from a study of shared clonotypes between healthy human individuals (dated by TCRdb to 2018 to 2021). Turning to the overall study: The cohort included three men and a couple of women between 18 and 49 years of age. To increase sequencing depth and limit assay-specific biases, TCR repertoire library preparation and sequencing were carried out by different laboratories using diverse techniques. To estimate repertoire size and how much clonotype sharing occurs between individuals, the study deeply sequenced the blood TCR repertoires of a handful of healthy adults. For each donor, CD4 naive and CD4 memory were each given three plates, CD8 naive was given two plates, and CD8 memory was given one plate. Leukapheresis yielded between about 0.85 and 10 billion PBMCs per donor. Results the study describes overall, beyond this receptor: Sampling was limited to blood, and TCR repertoires in tissue likely differ from TCR repertoires in blood. Because the study included a small number of donors, the genetic and exposure-history diversity represented was limited. About 5% of naive CD4, 3.5% of naive CD8, roughly 2.5% of memory CD4, and 0.35% to 0.5% of memory CD8 clonotypes were shared across several donors. Incomplete sequencing was indicated by rarefaction of sorted-subset datasets, despite the large sequencing depth. Estimated clonotype richness was generally larger for naive than for memory subsets. Pairwise subsampling led to the expectation that sequencing depth would affect the degree of clonotype sharing among donors. Compared with non-shared clonotypes, the clonotypes found in all four sorted-subset donors had higher generation probabilities.

The source is a man between 18 and 35 years old in good health. The sequencing input was naive CD4+ T cells sorted from blood. What this sample's cell subset or site label stands for: CD45RA+ positively selected. Here the chain combines TRBV9 and TRBJ2-1, and TRBD1 may be the D gene, going by 5 matching bases. This receptor has the CDR3 CASSVVQGTYNEQFF. Read as DNA, the sequence is TGTGCCAGCAGCGTAGTCCAGGGCACCTACAATGAGCAGTTCTTC. With all but the CDR3 taken from the reference TRBV9 and TRBJ2-1 genes, the full variable domain is: DSGVTQTPKHLITATGQRVTLRCSPRSGDLSVYWYQQSLDQGLQFLIQYYNGEERAKGNILERFSAQQFPDLHSELNLSSLELGDSALYFCASSVVQGTYNEQFFGPGTRLTVL.